Below, one TCR beta chain is given with its context. This clone was seen just once. Its antigen target is currently unknown. Per-base qualities were not stored, and no clone one base away is much larger. For this chain, trimming is 2 bases at the V end and 7 bases at the J end, and the number of junction bases without a gene match is 1. Spanning cysteine to phenylalanine, the CDR3 consists of 13 amino acids. Of the read, only the CDR3 DNA is kept; its 39 bases are in frame from base 1. The record originates from a study of blood T cell repertoires in COVID-19 (dated by TCRdb to the early 2020s). Some background on the complete study: Samples from collaborators originated in the United States, Italy and Spain and spanned both the acute and convalescent phases of COVID-19. The dataset comprised deeply sampled blood TCRbeta repertoires from subjects exposed to, actively infected with, or recovered from COVID-19. Samples came from the ongoing ImmuneRACE study (first 160 participants) plus 1,254 subjects from 6 global collaborators. Nearly every sample came with metadata listing a de-identified subject ID, COVID-19 status, age in years and sex. The repertoires were made available in a free public database intended to serve as a resource for research on the immune response to SARS-CoV-2. The prospective study material was composed of cDNA or gDNA derived from T cells, B-cell-depleted T cells, or PBMCs. Where available, HLA class I and class II types were taken from metadata supplied by the sample provider and were not determined by assay-based typing. Study-wide findings and limitations: The amount of clinical and demographic metadata varied by source and participant and was provided uncurated.

The immunoSEQ Assay, a bias-controlled multiplex PCR, was used to amplify TCRbeta CDR3 regions from genomic DNA. As for how the authors treated the data: Nucleated cell counts per sample were estimated from amplification of reference gene primers within the assay. To quantify the absolute abundance of each unique TCRbeta CDR3 rearrangement, sequence reads were collapsed and filtered. For each sample, productive Simpson clonality was calculated as the square root of Simpson's diversity index over productive rearrangements. TCRdb's version of the immuneACCESS table is confined to in-frame rearrangements and falls short of the full clone set. An unresolved V gene accounts for under half of the shortfall where checked; the remainder is of unknown origin. That table furnishes V, J and clone size, whereas the DNA furnished D and trimming. A total of 40,000 to 55,000 clones appear in this sample, 91% of them only once. The top ten clonotypes cover 6.4% of the sample.

Each collaborating institution followed its own protocols to collect whole blood in K2EDTA tubes. For TCRbeta analysis, collaborator samples were shipped as frozen whole blood, as isolated PBMCs, or as DNA extracted from either sample type. The sequenced sample consisted of peripheral blood. Recombination linked TRBV12-3 or TRBV12-4 to TRBJ1-2, and 10 bases in between align with TRBD1. This receptor was taken from a man in his 70s with active COVID-19. The nucleotides read TGTGCCAGCAGTTTACGGACAGGGGGTGGCTACACCTTC. This translates into CASSLRTGGGYTF.